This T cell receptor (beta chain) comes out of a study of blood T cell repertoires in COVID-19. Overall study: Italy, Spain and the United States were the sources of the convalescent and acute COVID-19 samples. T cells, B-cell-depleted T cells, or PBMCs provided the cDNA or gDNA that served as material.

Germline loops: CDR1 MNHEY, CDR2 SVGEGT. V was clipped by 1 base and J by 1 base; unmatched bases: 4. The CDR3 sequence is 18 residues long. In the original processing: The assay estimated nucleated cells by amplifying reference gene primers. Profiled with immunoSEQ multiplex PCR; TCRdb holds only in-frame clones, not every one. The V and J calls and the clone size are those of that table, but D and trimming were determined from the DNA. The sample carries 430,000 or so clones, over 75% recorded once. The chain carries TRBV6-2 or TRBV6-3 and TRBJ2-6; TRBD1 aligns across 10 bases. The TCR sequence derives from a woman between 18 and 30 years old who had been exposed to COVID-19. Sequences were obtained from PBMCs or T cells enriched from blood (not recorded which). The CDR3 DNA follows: TGTGCCAGCAGTTACTACCGGGACAGGGGTTCTGGGGCCAACGTCCTGACTTTC. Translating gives CASSYYRDRGSGANVLTF.